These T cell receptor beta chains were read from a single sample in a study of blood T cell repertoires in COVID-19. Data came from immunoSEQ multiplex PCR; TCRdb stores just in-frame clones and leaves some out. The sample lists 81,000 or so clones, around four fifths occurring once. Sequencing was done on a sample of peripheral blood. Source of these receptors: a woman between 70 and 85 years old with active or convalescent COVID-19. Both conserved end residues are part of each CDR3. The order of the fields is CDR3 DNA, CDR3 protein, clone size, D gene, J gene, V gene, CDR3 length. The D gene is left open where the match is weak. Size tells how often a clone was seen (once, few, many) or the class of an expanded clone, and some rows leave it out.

cdr3_nt: TGTGCCAGCAGCCAAGGCGGGAGTAGGTACGAGCAGTACTTC; cdr3_aa: CASSQGGSRYEQYF; clone_size: .; d_call: TRBD2; j_call: TRBJ2-7; v_call: TRBV14; cdr3_length: 14
cdr3_nt: TGCGCCAGCAGCCCACAGGGACTAGCGGGCACAGATACGCAGTATTTT; cdr3_aa: CASSPQGLAGTDTQYF; clone_size: few; d_call: TRBD2; j_call: TRBJ2-3; v_call: TRBV5-1; cdr3_length: 16
cdr3_nt: TGCGCCAGCAGTGGCGGGGGGTCATTTAGGTACAATGAGCAGTTCTTC; cdr3_aa: CASSGGGSFRYNEQFF; clone_size: .; d_call: TRBD2; j_call: TRBJ2-1; v_call: TRBV5-1; cdr3_length: 16
cdr3_nt: TGTGCCAGCTCGCCCCCCCAGCGGGGGGCCCGAGGGGAGCTGTTTTTT; cdr3_aa: CASSPPQRGARGELFF; clone_size: .; d_call: TRBD2; j_call: TRBJ2-2; v_call: TRBV18; cdr3_length: 16
cdr3_nt: TGTGCCAGCAGCGCCCAACAGGGTAATGAAAAACTGTTTTTT; cdr3_aa: CASSAQQGNEKLFF; clone_size: .; d_call: .; j_call: TRBJ1-4; v_call: TRBV9; cdr3_length: 14
cdr3_nt: TGCGCCAGCAGCCAGAGACAGGGGGCTTGGGAGACCCAGTACTTC; cdr3_aa: CASSQRQGAWETQYF; clone_size: .; d_call: TRBD1; j_call: TRBJ2-5; v_call: TRBV4-3; cdr3_length: 15
cdr3_nt: TGCGCCAGCAGCTCAGGGACAGGGGGCCGGAATGAGCAGTTCTTC; cdr3_aa: CASSSGTGGRNEQFF; clone_size: .; d_call: TRBD1; j_call: TRBJ2-1; v_call: TRBV5-1; cdr3_length: 15
cdr3_nt: TGTGCCAGCAGACACTGGACGGGAAGTCACAATGAGCAGTTCTTC; cdr3_aa: CASRHWTGSHNEQFF; clone_size: .; d_call: .; j_call: TRBJ2-1; v_call: TRBV11-2; cdr3_length: 15
cdr3_nt: TGTGCCAGCAGCCCGAGTAAGACTAGCGGGGGAACCAATGAGCAGTTCTTC; cdr3_aa: CASSPSKTSGGTNEQFF; clone_size: .; d_call: TRBD2; j_call: TRBJ2-1; v_call: TRBV7-9; cdr3_length: 17
cdr3_nt: TGTGCCAGCAGCTTAACGGTTATGAACACTGAAGCTTTCTTT; cdr3_aa: CASSLTVMNTEAFF; clone_size: .; d_call: .; j_call: TRBJ1-1; v_call: TRBV7-8; cdr3_length: 14
cdr3_nt: TGTGCCAGCAGTTTAGTTGCGGGGTTCGCCGGGGAGCTGTTTTTT; cdr3_aa: CASSLVAGFAGELFF; clone_size: .; d_call: .; j_call: TRBJ2-2; v_call: TRBV27; cdr3_length: 15
cdr3_nt: TGCGCCAGCAGCTTAGGGGCTTCAAGGAACACTGAAGCTTTCTTT; cdr3_aa: CASSLGASRNTEAFF; clone_size: .; d_call: .; j_call: TRBJ1-1; v_call: TRBV5-1; cdr3_length: 15
cdr3_nt: TGTGCCAGCAGTTTATCCCGAGCAGGGAGGAATCAGCCCCAGCATTTT; cdr3_aa: CASSLSRAGRNQPQHF; clone_size: .; d_call: .; j_call: TRBJ1-5; v_call: TRBV28; cdr3_length: 16
cdr3_nt: TGTGCCAGCAGCTTGGGTAGGACAGGGGGCGTAGATACGCAGTATTTT; cdr3_aa: CASSLGRTGGVDTQYF; clone_size: .; d_call: TRBD1; j_call: TRBJ2-3; v_call: TRBV11-2; cdr3_length: 16
cdr3_nt: TGTGCCAGCAGTCCGGGGACCTACGAGCAGTACTTC; cdr3_aa: CASSPGTYEQYF; clone_size: .; d_call: .; j_call: TRBJ2-7; v_call: TRBV12-3/TRBV12-4; cdr3_length: 12
cdr3_nt: TGTGCCAGCAGCTTAGTCGGTAGCACAGATACGCAGTATTTT; cdr3_aa: CASSLVGSTDTQYF; clone_size: .; d_call: .; j_call: TRBJ2-3; v_call: TRBV7-2; cdr3_length: 14
cdr3_nt: TGCACCAATCCGGGACAGGGGGTAGGCGAGCAGTACTTC; cdr3_aa: CTNPGQGVGEQYF; clone_size: .; d_call: .; j_call: TRBJ2-7; v_call: TRBV21-1; cdr3_length: 13
cdr3_nt: TGTGCCAGCAGCGCCGGGACAGGGGGCTACAATGAGCAGTTCTTC; cdr3_aa: CASSAGTGGYNEQFF; clone_size: .; d_call: TRBD1; j_call: TRBJ2-1; v_call: TRBV9; cdr3_length: 15
cdr3_nt: TGTGCCAGCAGCTCCCCCTTAGGGAGGTCCGATTCACCCCTCCACTTT; cdr3_aa: CASSSPLGRSDSPLHF; clone_size: .; d_call: .; j_call: TRBJ1-6; v_call: TRBV11-2; cdr3_length: 16
cdr3_nt: TGCGCCAGCAGCCTTCAGACGCCGCGGGCCGATACGCAGTATTTT; cdr3_aa: CASSLQTPRADTQYF; clone_size: .; d_call: .; j_call: TRBJ2-3; v_call: TRBV5-1; cdr3_length: 15
cdr3_nt: TGTGCCAGCAGCTCTCAGGGGGTTTCTGGTATCCGGACGGGTGGCTACACCTTC; cdr3_aa: CASSSQGVSGIRTGGYTF; clone_size: .; d_call: TRBD1; j_call: TRBJ1-2; v_call: TRBV7-2; cdr3_length: 18
cdr3_nt: TGTGCCAGTAGTAGGACTAGCGGGGGCATGCAGTATTTT; cdr3_aa: CASSRTSGGMQYF; clone_size: few; d_call: TRBD2; j_call: TRBJ2-3; v_call: TRBV19; cdr3_length: 13
cdr3_nt: TGTGCCAGCAGATTGACAGGGTCGACCGTTGTGTACGGCTACACCTTC; cdr3_aa: CASRLTGSTVVYGYTF; clone_size: .; d_call: TRBD1; j_call: TRBJ1-2; v_call: TRBV7-8; cdr3_length: 16
cdr3_nt: TGTGCCAGCAGCTTCGGGGGTCGCCCGGAGACCCAGTACTTC; cdr3_aa: CASSFGGRPETQYF; clone_size: .; d_call: .; j_call: TRBJ2-5; v_call: TRBV7-2; cdr3_length: 14
cdr3_nt: TGCGCCAGCAGCCCGGACAGGGGAGCGGGTCCCTATGGCTACACCTTC; cdr3_aa: CASSPDRGAGPYGYTF; clone_size: .; d_call: TRBD1; j_call: TRBJ1-2; v_call: TRBV5-1; cdr3_length: 16
cdr3_nt: TGTGCCAGCAGCATCGACGGGGCCTACGAGCAGTACTTC; cdr3_aa: CASSIDGAYEQYF; clone_size: .; d_call: .; j_call: TRBJ2-7; v_call: TRBV7-2; cdr3_length: 13
cdr3_nt: TGTGCCAGCAGTGAAGCCGGCGGACTAGCGGGGGGGACCCAGTACTTC; cdr3_aa: CASSEAGGLAGGTQYF; clone_size: .; d_call: TRBD2; j_call: TRBJ2-5; v_call: TRBV6-1; cdr3_length: 16
cdr3_nt: TGTGCCAGCAGTGGACAGTTGAACACTGAAGCTTTCTTT; cdr3_aa: CASSGQLNTEAFF; clone_size: .; d_call: .; j_call: TRBJ1-1; v_call: TRBV2; cdr3_length: 13
cdr3_nt: TGCGCCAGCAGTAAGGAGAGCTACGAGCAGTACTTC; cdr3_aa: CASSKESYEQYF; clone_size: .; d_call: .; j_call: TRBJ2-7; v_call: TRBV5-1; cdr3_length: 12
cdr3_nt: TGTGCCAGCGGCCTGAGGGACACTGAAGCTTTCTTT; cdr3_aa: CASGLRDTEAFF; clone_size: few; d_call: .; j_call: TRBJ1-1; v_call: TRBV5-4; cdr3_length: 12
cdr3_nt: TGTGCCATCAGTCCCTTGACAGGGCAATTCTACAATGAGCAGTTCTTC; cdr3_aa: CAISPLTGQFYNEQFF; clone_size: .; d_call: TRBD1; j_call: TRBJ2-1; v_call: TRBV10-3; cdr3_length: 16
cdr3_nt: TGCAGTGCTAGTGCGGGACAGGGATCACCTAACTATGGCTACACCTTC; cdr3_aa: CSASAGQGSPNYGYTF; clone_size: .; d_call: TRBD1; j_call: TRBJ1-2; v_call: TRBV20-1; cdr3_length: 16
cdr3_nt: TGTGCCAGCACCCCCCGACAGGGCGCCTACAATGAGCAGTTCTTC; cdr3_aa: CASTPRQGAYNEQFF; clone_size: .; d_call: TRBD1; j_call: TRBJ2-1; v_call: TRBV2; cdr3_length: 15
cdr3_nt: TGTGCCAGCAGCCAAGGGACTAGCGGTGTAACAGATACGCAGTATTTT; cdr3_aa: CASSQGTSGVTDTQYF; clone_size: few; d_call: TRBD2; j_call: TRBJ2-3; v_call: TRBV4-2; cdr3_length: 16
cdr3_nt: TGTGCCAGCAGCAAGTGGGGGGGCGGGGAGCTGTTTTTT; cdr3_aa: CASSKWGGGELFF; clone_size: .; d_call: TRBD2; j_call: TRBJ2-2; v_call: TRBV6-6; cdr3_length: 13
cdr3_nt: TGTGCCAGTAGTATAGCGGACACCCGATACGCGAACACCGGGGAGCTGTTTTTT; cdr3_aa: CASSIADTRYANTGELFF; clone_size: .; d_call: .; j_call: TRBJ2-2; v_call: TRBV19; cdr3_length: 18
cdr3_nt: TGTGCCAGCAGCTTATCGGCTAACTATGGCTACACCTTC; cdr3_aa: CASSLSANYGYTF; clone_size: .; d_call: .; j_call: TRBJ1-2; v_call: TRBV7-9; cdr3_length: 13
cdr3_nt: TGTGCCAGCAGCTTAACCGGGACAGGGAGGCAAGAGACCCAGTACTTC; cdr3_aa: CASSLTGTGRQETQYF; clone_size: .; d_call: TRBD1; j_call: TRBJ2-5; v_call: TRBV7-6; cdr3_length: 16
cdr3_nt: TGTGCCAGCAGTTCGGGGGGGGCCGGGGAGCTGTTTTTT; cdr3_aa: CASSSGGAGELFF; clone_size: .; d_call: TRBD2; j_call: TRBJ2-2; v_call: TRBV27; cdr3_length: 13
cdr3_nt: TGTGCCAGCAGCTTAGGGCAGGGCTGGGACACTGAAGCTTTCTTT; cdr3_aa: CASSLGQGWDTEAFF; clone_size: few; d_call: .; j_call: TRBJ1-1; v_call: TRBV7-9; cdr3_length: 15
cdr3_nt: TGTGCCAGCAGCTTGCGGCCAGGGCCGGGCACTGAAGCTTTCTTT; cdr3_aa: CASSLRPGPGTEAFF; clone_size: .; d_call: .; j_call: TRBJ1-1; v_call: TRBV5-6; cdr3_length: 15
cdr3_nt: TGTGCCAGCAGCCCTTACAGGGGACCCTCTTACAATGAGCAGTTCTTC; cdr3_aa: CASSPYRGPSYNEQFF; clone_size: once; d_call: TRBD1; j_call: TRBJ2-1; v_call: TRBV9; cdr3_length: 16
cdr3_nt: TGTGCCAGCTCACCGCGTACAGGGTCCGCCCACGAGCAGTACTTC; cdr3_aa: CASSPRTGSAHEQYF; clone_size: .; d_call: .; j_call: TRBJ2-7; v_call: TRBV18; cdr3_length: 15
cdr3_nt: TGTGCCAGCAGTTACAGGGCTACCTACGAGCAGTACTTC; cdr3_aa: CASSYRATYEQYF; clone_size: once; d_call: .; j_call: TRBJ2-7; v_call: TRBV12-3/TRBV12-4; cdr3_length: 13
cdr3_nt: TGTGCCAGTACCACCGTAGGCAGGGAAGCTTTCTTT; cdr3_aa: CASTTVGREAFF; clone_size: .; d_call: .; j_call: TRBJ1-1; v_call: TRBV19; cdr3_length: 12
cdr3_nt: TGTGCCAGCAGTCCGGGACACTCCTACGAGCAGTACTTC; cdr3_aa: CASSPGHSYEQYF; clone_size: .; d_call: .; j_call: TRBJ2-7; v_call: TRBV5-6; cdr3_length: 13
cdr3_nt: TGTGCCAGCAGCTTTGCTAGTAGCGGACGGCTCTACGAGCAGTACTTC; cdr3_aa: CASSFASSGRLYEQYF; clone_size: .; d_call: .; j_call: TRBJ2-7; v_call: TRBV5-4; cdr3_length: 16
cdr3_nt: TGCGCCAGCAGCCAAAGACTAGCGGGGGTAGCCTCCTACAATGAGCAGTTCTTC; cdr3_aa: CASSQRLAGVASYNEQFF; clone_size: .; d_call: TRBD2; j_call: TRBJ2-1; v_call: TRBV4-3; cdr3_length: 18
cdr3_nt: TGCAGCGTTGGACAGGCCTACGAGCAGTACTTC; cdr3_aa: CSVGQAYEQYF; clone_size: once; d_call: .; j_call: TRBJ2-7; v_call: TRBV29-1; cdr3_length: 11
cdr3_nt: TGTGCCAGCAGCTTAAGCGGGACAGGGGTAGAGACCCAGTACTTC; cdr3_aa: CASSLSGTGVETQYF; clone_size: .; d_call: TRBD1; j_call: TRBJ2-5; v_call: TRBV11-3; cdr3_length: 15
cdr3_nt: TGTGCCAGCAGCGTAGGACAGAACACTGAAGCTTTCTTT; cdr3_aa: CASSVGQNTEAFF; clone_size: .; d_call: .; j_call: TRBJ1-1; v_call: TRBV7-9; cdr3_length: 13
cdr3_nt: TGTGCCAGCAGTTCGACCAGGGGGCGAAATGAGCAGTTCTTC; cdr3_aa: CASSSTRGRNEQFF; clone_size: .; d_call: TRBD1; j_call: TRBJ2-1; v_call: TRBV28; cdr3_length: 14
cdr3_nt: TGTGCCAGCAGCGTGGGACAGGGGGGAAATGGCTACACCTTC; cdr3_aa: CASSVGQGGNGYTF; clone_size: .; d_call: TRBD1; j_call: TRBJ1-2; v_call: TRBV9; cdr3_length: 14
cdr3_nt: TGTGCCAGCAGCCTGACAGGGGCTGAAGCTTTCTTT; cdr3_aa: CASSLTGAEAFF; clone_size: .; d_call: TRBD1; j_call: TRBJ1-1; v_call: TRBV7-9; cdr3_length: 12
cdr3_nt: TGTGCCAGTAGCACCCGGGGACAGGGCGCGGGTAATTCACCCCTCCACTTT; cdr3_aa: CASSTRGQGAGNSPLHF; clone_size: .; d_call: TRBD1; j_call: TRBJ1-6; v_call: TRBV19; cdr3_length: 17
cdr3_nt: TGTGCCAGCAGCCCGTACCGGGACAGGGAGGTCGAGCAGTACTTC; cdr3_aa: CASSPYRDREVEQYF; clone_size: .; d_call: TRBD1; j_call: TRBJ2-7; v_call: TRBV7-2; cdr3_length: 15
cdr3_nt: TGTGCCAGCAGCCCCACAGGGGGCGGCCTACCCTACGAGCAGTACTTC; cdr3_aa: CASSPTGGGLPYEQYF; clone_size: .; d_call: TRBD1; j_call: TRBJ2-7; v_call: TRBV5-4; cdr3_length: 16
cdr3_nt: TGTGCCAGCAGTTACACCTCGGGACAGGGAATTTCACCCCTCCACTTT; cdr3_aa: CASSYTSGQGISPLHF; clone_size: once; d_call: TRBD1; j_call: TRBJ1-6; v_call: TRBV6-5; cdr3_length: 16
cdr3_nt: TGTGCCAGCAGCACCCACAGTATTGTTGGCTACACCTTC; cdr3_aa: CASSTHSIVGYTF; clone_size: .; d_call: .; j_call: TRBJ1-2; v_call: TRBV11-2; cdr3_length: 13
cdr3_nt: TGTGCCAGCAGTTTAACGGACAGGGTAATCGGGGAGCTGTTTTTT; cdr3_aa: CASSLTDRVIGELFF; clone_size: .; d_call: TRBD1; j_call: TRBJ2-2; v_call: TRBV27; cdr3_length: 15